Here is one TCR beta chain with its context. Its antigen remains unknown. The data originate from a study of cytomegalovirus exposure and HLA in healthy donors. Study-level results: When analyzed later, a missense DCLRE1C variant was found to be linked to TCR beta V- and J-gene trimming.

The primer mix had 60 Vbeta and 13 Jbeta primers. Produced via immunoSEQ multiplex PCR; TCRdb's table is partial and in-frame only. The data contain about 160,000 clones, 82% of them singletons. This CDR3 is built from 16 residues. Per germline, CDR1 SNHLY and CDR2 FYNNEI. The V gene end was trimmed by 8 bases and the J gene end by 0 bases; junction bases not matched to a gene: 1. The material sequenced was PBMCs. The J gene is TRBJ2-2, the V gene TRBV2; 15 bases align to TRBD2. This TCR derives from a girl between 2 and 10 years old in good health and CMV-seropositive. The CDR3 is CASRTSGRANTGELFF. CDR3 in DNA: TGTGCCAGCCGGACTAGCGGGAGGGCGAACACCGGGGAGCTGTTTTTT.